Given below is one T cell receptor (beta chain) in context. What antigen it recognizes has not been identified. There are no base qualities to consult, and no much larger clone falls within one base. The entry originates in a study of shared clonotypes between healthy human individuals (TCRdb year 2020). Some background on the complete study: Two women and a few men aged 18 to 49 years were included in the cohort. Different laboratories and diverse techniques were used to prepare libraries and sequence TCR repertoires, to increase sequencing depth and limit assay-specific biases. Between about 0.94 and 10 billion PBMCs per donor were obtained by leukapheresis. Blood TCR repertoires of roughly five healthy adults were deeply sequenced to estimate repertoire size and the extent of clonotype sharing between individuals. For each donor, three plates each were used for CD4 naive and CD4 memory, two plates were used for CD8 naive, and one plate was used for CD8 memory.

Overall study outcomes, separate from this receptor: Larger estimated clonotype richness was generally found for naive subsets than for memory subsets. Incomplete sequencing was indicated by rarefaction of sorted-subset datasets, despite the large sequencing depth. Higher generation probabilities were observed for clonotypes shared by all four sorted-subset donors than for non-shared clonotypes. Because the study included only a small number of donors, the genetic and exposure-history diversity represented was limited. Roughly 5% of naive CD4, around 4% of naive CD8, roughly 2.4% of memory CD4, and approximately 0.39% of memory CD8 clonotypes were shared across a handful of donors. Sampling was restricted to blood, and TCR repertoires in tissues likely differ from the TCR repertoires found in blood. Pairwise subsampling indicated that sequencing depth was expected to affect the degree of clonotype sharing among donors.

Using the deep immunoSEQ assay, TCR CDR3 regions were amplified from genomic DNA by multiplex PCR. Genomic DNA extracted from each cell subset was distributed evenly over all wells of several immunoSEQ 96-well plates, and each plate served as one replicate. For sorted subsets, each replicate PCR was loaded with about 0.2 ug genomic DNA, equivalent to about 33,000 T cell genomes. The purified libraries were quantified using a Qubit 3.0 fluorometer, sized with a Bioanalyzer 2100, and then quantified again using the KAPA Library Quantification kit. Each immunoSEQ 96-well plate was sequenced on its own single-read 150-cycle Illumina NextSeq 550 flow cell. In the authors' own workflow: The immunoSEQ output contained only junctional sequences without quality scores, so filtering could not match that applied to full-length reads. Sequences were annotated with PyIR, a Python wrapper for IgBLAST v1.9, using IMGT germline references to assign V/J genes and CDR3. Reads were filtered out if the reads had weak V/J assignments (E-value above 1e-6), no CDR3, stop codons, out-of-frame junctions, or ambiguous translated residues. V3J clonotypes were defined by identical inferred V gene, J gene, and CDR3 amino acid sequence. The percentage overlap between two repertoires was calculated by dividing the number of shared unique clonotypes by the size of the smaller repertoire. Repertoire richness was assessed with RTK rarefaction, the Chao1 estimator, and Recon v2.1 estimates of unobserved clonotypes. Generation probabilities for all TCRbeta clonotypes obtained by the gDNA method from four donors were computed using OLGA. Not all clones reach the TCRdb copy of this immuneACCESS table, which keeps in-frame sequences only. Checked studies attribute under half of the gap to unresolved V genes and leave the rest unexplained. V and J calls and clone size come straight from that table; D and trimming were deduced from the DNA. This sample has over 700,000 clones in its table, and roughly 72% of those were observed once. The ten largest clones capture more than 1.5% of the sample.

The donors were healthy, HIV-negative adults with no recently reported acute infections or vaccinations. Every donor was a Caucasian adult residing in Nashville, Tennessee, USA. Magnetic negative selection was used to enrich CD4+ T cells, after which naive cells were positively selected on CD45RA and the negative fraction became the memory subset. After blood collection by leukapheresis, PBMCs were isolated using Ficoll-Histopaque density gradient centrifugation and then cryopreserved in the vapor phase of liquid nitrogen. Purity and quantity of every magnetically sorted T cell population were checked by analytical flow cytometry. Genomic DNA was isolated from each sorted fraction and quantified by UV absorbance on a Nanodrop 2000c. For this chain, trimming is 4 bases at the V end and 11 bases at the J end, and the number of junction bases without a gene match is 9. The germline V gene (reference sequence) gives CDR1 as MNHEY and CDR2 as SMNVEV. From the cysteine through the phenylalanine, the CDR3 covers 14 amino acids. Here the CDR3 DNA is all that survives: 42 bases in frame from base 1.

This receptor was taken from a woman younger than 45 in good health. The rearrangement joined TRBV27 to TRBJ2-1; TRBD2 matches 9 bases in the middle. What was sequenced was memory CD4+ T cells sorted from blood. The cell subset or site tag for this specimen amounts to: CD45RA-negative fraction. The CDR3 region reads CASSWGLAGPKQFF. The DNA is TGTGCCAGCAGTTGGGGGCTAGCGGGGCCAAAGCAGTTCTTC.